This T cell receptor beta chain was sequenced in a study of T cells in Graves' hyperthyroidism and ophthalmopathy. TCR beta CDR3 region amplification was performed from RNA transcripts. During a first-round RT-PCR of the TCR CDR3, the HTBI primer set was used. TCRdb re-called the multiplex PCR reads with MiXCR, one entry per CDR3 protein. The sample includes about 250,000 distinct CDR3 sequences, roughly 22% of them seen just once. Concerning this clonotype: The antigen is unknown.

Whole-study results and caveats: Most expanded thyroid clonotypes above 0.001 recurred in blood.

This CDR3 comprises 15 residues. In germline, CDR1 is MNHNS, CDR2 SASEGT. The junction had 14 bases not matched to a gene; V was cut back by 5 bases and J by 9 bases. The receptor was derived from a woman aged 40 to 55 with Graves' ophthalmopathy. The chain recombines TRBV6-1 with TRBJ2-7; 9 nucleotides line up with TRBD1. The sequenced material came from blood. The CDR3 nucleotides are TGTGCCAGCAGTCCCGGGACAGGGCCATGGCTCGCGCAGTACTTC. As protein: CASSPGTGPWLAQYF.